Below, 19 T cell receptor beta chains from the same sample are listed, as sequenced in a study of PD-1 blockade in classical Hodgkin lymphoma. Exposure to brentuximab vedotin varied, and each patient had relapsed following autologous stem cell transplantation. The table came from immunoSEQ multiplex PCR; TCRdb's copy has only in-frame clones and leaves some out. The sample lists 45,000 to 65,000 clones; 73% were seen once. The specimen comprised peripheral blood mononuclear cells (PBMCs), sampled before the second cycle of nivolumab. The receptors stem from a human donor with classical Hodgkin lymphoma.

V usage is TRBV7-2 and J usage is TRBJ2-7; 9 nucleotides match TRBD2. CDR1 SGHTA and CDR2 FQGNSA come from the germline V gene. The CDR3 sequence is 17 residues long. The V gene end was trimmed by 5 bases and the J gene end by 2 bases; junction bases not matched to a gene: 13. CDR3 nucleotide sequence: TGTGCCAGCAGCCCTCAGACGTCTAGCGGGACGGCCTACGAGCAGTACTTC. Its translation is CASSPQTSSGTAYEQYF.

V and J are TRBV7-9 and TRBJ2-2; 8 nucleotides line up with TRBD1. The CDR3 is 14 amino acids. The J segment lost 4 bases and the V segment lost 2 bases, leaving 0 bases of the junction unmatched. Germline V CDR1 and CDR2: SEHNR, FQNEAQ (reference sequence). The chain's CDR3 is CASSLQGATGELFF. The CDR3 nucleotides are TGTGCCAGCAGCTTACAGGGGGCCACCGGGGAGCTGTTTTTT.

This clone has only one observation. The rearrangement uses TRBV18 and TRBJ1-4; D is possibly TRBD1 (5 bases). CDR1 and CDR2 from the germline V gene are KGHSH and LQKENI. Trimming took off 0 bases at V and 1 base at J, with 9 bases between the two ends. The CDR3 is 16 amino acids. The CDR3 DNA follows: TGTGCCAGCTCACCACCGATGGGGCAAACTAATGAAAAACTGTTTTTT. Its protein product is CASSPPMGQTNEKLFF.

The chain is built from TRBV7-3 and TRBJ2-1; 10 positions agree with TRBD1. J lost 7 bases, V lost 5 bases, and 14 bases had no gene match. The CDR3 loop spans 17 amino acids. Per germline, CDR1 SGHTA and CDR2 FQGTGA. CDR3 residues: CASSPTGRTGGGNEQFF. CDR3 in DNA: TGTGCCAGCAGCCCTACCGGGAGGACAGGGGGTGGTAATGAGCAGTTCTTC.

The chain is built from TRBV11-2 and TRBJ2-5, with D hard to call. Trimming took off 8 bases at V and 5 bases at J, with 12 bases between the two ends. This CDR3 spans 12 amino acids. Per germline, CDR1 SGHAT and CDR2 FQNNGV. The DNA for the CDR3 is TGTGCCAGCCGAGTTCTAGGGGAGACCCAGTACTTC. As protein: CASRVLGETQYF. The variable domain in full, with the rest retrieved from reference TRBV11-2 and TRBJ2-5, is EAGVAQSPRYKIIEKRQSVAFWCNPISGHATLYWYQQILGQGPKLLIQFQNNGVVDDSQLPKDRFSAERLKGVDSTLKIQPAKLEDSAVYLCASRVLGETQYFGPGTRLLVL.

This chain joins TRBV6-6 and TRBJ1-2; 8 bases agree with TRBD1. The CDR3 has 14 residues. Germline trimming cut 8 bases from V and 5 bases from J; bases unmatched to any gene: 10. CDR1 and CDR2 from the germline V gene are MNHNY and SVGAGI (reference sequence). Here the CDR3 DNA reads TGTGCCAGCGGACTCGTTCAGGGGGCGTATGGCTACACCTTC. Its translation: CASGLVQGAYGYTF.

This chain links TRBV5-1 with TRBJ2-6; D ambiguous. Germline assignment: CDR1 SGHRS and CDR2 YFSETQ. The CDR3 has 16 residues. The V end was cut by 0 bases, the J end by 9 bases, with 16 bases between. The CDR3 region is CASSLGAHRGVNVLTF. CDR3 in DNA: TGCGCCAGCAGCTTGGGGGCCCACCGCGGAGTCAACGTCCTGACTTTC.

The rearrangement uses TRBV19 and TRBJ2-7; a weak D match, TRBD2 (5 bases). This CDR3 comprises 13 residues. CDR1 is LNHDA and CDR2 is SQIVND in the germline V gene (reference sequence). V lost 3 bases, J lost 5 bases, and 11 bases lay in between. The CDR3 nucleotides are TGTGCCAGTAGTATTTTAGGGCGGGACGAGCAGTACTTC. Its protein is CASSILGRDEQYF.

The CDR3 sequence: CASSFPPGQPQHF. The DNA for the CDR3 is TGTGCCAGCAGCTTCCCACCGGGTCAGCCCCAGCATTTT. The rearrangement joins TRBV7-9 to TRBJ1-5; D is ambiguous. V was clipped by 3 bases and J by 6 bases, with 9 bases between them. In germline, CDR1 is SEHNR, CDR2 FQNEAQ (reference sequence). The CDR3 extends over 13 amino acids.

This chain joins TRBV11-2 and TRBJ2-5; D gene unclear. Trimming pared 2 bases from V and 1 base from J, leaving 11 bases between. The CDR3 contains 15 residues. Germline loops: CDR1 SGHAT, CDR2 FQNNGV. The chain's CDR3 is CASSLNLAVQETQYF. In DNA, the CDR3 is TGTGCCAGCAGCTTAAATTTGGCAGTCCAAGAGACCCAGTACTTC.

This chain uses TRBV5-1 with TRBJ2-3, with D perhaps matching TRBD1 or TRBD2 (7 bases each). Per the germline V gene, CDR1 is SGHRS and CDR2 is YFSETQ. The CDR3 contains 15 residues. Trimming pared 1 base from V and 3 bases from J, leaving 12 bases between. The CDR3 DNA sequence: TGCGCCAGCAGCTTGTCCAGGGGGGGGACAGATACGCAGTATTTT. Protein sequence: CASSLSRGGTDTQYF.

This clone appeared a single time. The chain couples TRBV28 to TRBJ2-3; possible D gene TRBD1, 7 bases. CDR1 and CDR2 (germline): MDHEN, SYDVKM. The CDR3 consists of 14 residues. Trimming shortened V by 2 bases and J by 4 bases, and 10 bases separated the two germline ends. CDR3 nucleotides: TGTGCCAGCAGTTTAGGGGGGACAGCAGATACGCAGTATTTT. Translated, it gives CASSLGGTADTQYF.

This chain uses TRBV6-1 with TRBJ1-5, with D tentatively TRBD1 (5 bases). The length of the CDR3 is 15 residues. In germline, CDR1 is MNHNS, CDR2 SASEGT. V was cut by 2 bases and J by 0 bases, with 8 bases left in between. CDR3 region: CASSEQGYSNQPQHF. CDR3 bases: TGTGCCAGCAGTGAACAGGGATATAGCAATCAGCCCCAGCATTTT.

Note on this clone: In the same sample, other DNA sequences code for this CDR3. The rearrangement uses TRBV6-5 and TRBJ2-7; no firm D call. V was shortened by 5 bases and J by 3 bases, with 8 bases between the two germline ends. This CDR3 has 12 amino acids. Germline CDR1 reads MNHEY; CDR2 reads SVGAGI. The CDR3 reads CASSRGSYEQYF. The CDR3 DNA reads as TGTGCCAGCAGTCGCGGCAGCTACGAGCAGTACTTC.

The V call is TRBV19, the J call TRBJ2-7; no reliable D call. V lost 6 bases and J lost 0, with 15 bases in between. Germline loops: CDR1 LNHDA, CDR2 SQIVND (reference sequence). The CDR3 runs to 15 residues. The chain's CDR3 is CASSGRGFSSYEQYF. Written as DNA, the CDR3 is TGTGCCAGTAGCGGCAGAGGTTTCAGCTCCTACGAGCAGTACTTC.

The chain links TRBV30 to TRBJ1-5; 9 bases are shared with TRBD1. The germline V gene has CDR1 GTSNPN and CDR2 SVGIG (reference sequence). The CDR3 is 15 residues long. Trimming cost V 1 base and J 5 bases; bases outside gene matches: 6. CDR3 protein: CAWSAGTGRYQPQHF. In DNA, the CDR3 is TGTGCCTGGAGTGCCGGGACAGGGAGGTATCAGCCCCAGCATTTT.

The chain combines TRBV19 with TRBJ1-5; D uncertain. The CDR3 spans 15 residues. Germline V gene data show CDR1 as LNHDA and CDR2 as SQIVND (reference sequence). Between the trimmed V and J ends, which lost 4 bases and 3 bases, there was a span of 13 bases. DNA for the CDR3: TGTGCCAGTAGTACCTGGACGGTCCCCAATCAGCCCCAGCATTTT. As protein: CASSTWTVPNQPQHF.

The rearrangement links TRBV29-1 to TRBJ2-1; weak D call: TRBD2 (6 bases). The germline gives CDR1 SQVTM, CDR2 ANQGSEA. The CDR3 consists of 12 residues. V shed 3 bases and J shed 14 bases, with 17 bases lying between them. CDR3 residues: CSVELLGTVKFF. CDR3 nucleotides: TGCAGCGTTGAGCTACTAGGGACTGTCAAGTTCTTC.

The gene calls are TRBV7-9 and TRBJ2-3; 7 nucleotides align to TRBD2. The CDR3 loop spans 15 amino acids. Germline values: CDR1 SEHNR, CDR2 FQNEAQ (reference sequence). The ends lost 1 base at V and 5 bases at J; junction bases unmatched: 6. CDR3 protein: CASSLGRDYEDTQYF. DNA for the CDR3: TGTGCCAGCAGCTTAGGAAGGGACTACGAAGATACGCAGTATTTT. The variable domain in full, with the rest retrieved from reference TRBV7-9 and TRBJ2-3, is DTGVSQNPRHKITKRGQNVTFRCDPISEHNRLYWYRQTLGQGPEFLTYFQNEAQLEKSRLLSDRFSAERPKGSFSTLEIQRTEQGDSAMYLCASSLGRDYEDTQYFGPGTRLTVL.